The 22 T cell receptor beta chains in this list originate from one sample, sequenced in a study of a mutant IDH1 vaccine in newly diagnosed glioma. Sequenced by immunoSEQ multiplex PCR; TCRdb stores in-frame clones only, minus some. Here the sample spans approximately 35,000 clones, more than 85% being singletons. Time point: baseline, week 1 (first vaccination visit). Treatment noted: pre-vaccination baseline after standard-of-care therapy. The sequenced sample was PBMCs, obtained from a glioma patient treated with radiotherapy, temozolomide or both. The receptor source for this set is a woman aged 35 to 49 with glioma.

The table lists this clone with a count of one. This rearrangement joins TRBV4-1 to TRBJ1-4; D is ambiguous. CDR3 length: 14 amino acids. The V gene lost 4 bases and the J gene lost 4 bases, with 10 bases spanning the gap. Germline-derived CDR1 and CDR2 are MGHRA and YSYEKL. The CDR3 loop reads CASSLQTNNEKLFF. CDR3 sequence (DNA): TGCGCCAGCAGCCTACAGACTAATAATGAAAAACTGTTTTTT.

This chain links TRBV6-6 with TRBJ2-2; 7 positions agree with TRBD2. V was clipped by 4 bases and J by 1 base; unmatched bases: 3. Per germline, CDR1 MNHNY and CDR2 SVGAGI (reference sequence). This CDR3 comprises 15 residues. CDR3 loop: CASSWDYLNTGELFF. The DNA for the CDR3 is TGTGCCAGCAGTTGGGACTACCTGAACACCGGGGAGCTGTTTTTT.

This clone has just one count. The chain has TRBV7-9 and TRBJ1-1; tentatively, D is TRBD1 (6 bases). The germline CDR1 and CDR2 sequences are SEHNR and FQNEAQ (reference sequence). CDR3 length equals 11 residues. Trimming removed 5 bases from V and 8 bases from J, with 9 bases in between. CDR3 amino acids: CASSPTGEAFF. DNA of the CDR3: TGTGCCAGCAGCCCCACAGGGGAAGCTTTCTTT. The full variable domain, completed using reference TRBV7-9 and TRBJ1-1, is DTGVSQNPRHKITKRGQNVTFRCDPISEHNRLYWYRQTLGQGPEFLTYFQNEAQLEKSRLLSDRFSAERPKGSFSTLEIQRTEQGDSAMYLCASSPTGEAFFGQGTRLTVV.

This clone was seen a few times. The chain joins TRBV5-1 to TRBJ1-1; 7 nucleotides align to TRBD1. This CDR3 is built from 14 residues. Germline V gives CDR1 SGHRS, CDR2 YFSETQ. The V and J ends lost 1 base and 5 bases, in that order; junction bases with no gene match: 5. CDR3: CASSLTGVRTEAFF. The CDR3 coding sequence is TGCGCCAGCAGCTTGACAGGGGTGCGAACTGAAGCTTTCTTT. The variable domain in full, with the rest retrieved from reference TRBV5-1 and TRBJ1-1, is KAGVTQTPRYLIKTRGQQVTLSCSPISGHRSVSWYQQTPGQGLQFLFEYFSETQRNKGNFPGRFSGRQFSNSRSEMNVSTLELGDSALYLCASSLTGVRTEAFFGQGTRLTVV.

The chain recombines TRBV6-6 with TRBJ2-3; 11 nucleotides agree with TRBD2. The CDR3 has 15 residues. The V gene end was trimmed by 6 bases and the J gene end by 1 base; junction bases not matched to a gene: 3. The germline V gene has CDR1 MNHNY and CDR2 SVGAGI (reference sequence). The CDR3 loop reads CASSLLAGGTDTQYF. CDR3 coding DNA: TGTGCCAGCAGCCTACTAGCGGGGGGCACAGATACGCAGTATTTT.

The chain joins TRBV2 to TRBJ1-6, with a tentative D call TRBD1 (5 bases). Per the germline V gene, CDR1 is SNHLY and CDR2 is FYNNEI. The CDR3 consists of 15 residues. Trimming stripped 6 bases from V and 0 bases from J, with 9 bases between. This CDR3 reads CASRGESSYNSPLHF. The DNA for the CDR3 is TGTGCCAGCAGGGGGGAGAGCTCCTATAATTCACCCCTCCACTTT.

The V call is TRBV7-2, the J call TRBJ1-1; no definite D call. CDR1 SGHTA and CDR2 FQGNSA come from the germline V gene. The CDR3 is 14 amino acids. Trimming removed 5 bases from V and 1 base from J, with 11 bases in between. This CDR3 reads CASSPPAPNTEAFF. The CDR3 DNA sequence: TGTGCCAGCAGCCCTCCGGCCCCGAACACTGAAGCTTTCTTT. Looking up the rest from reference TRBV7-2 and TRBJ1-1 gives the full variable domain: GAGVSQSPSNKVTEKGKDVELRCDPISGHTALYWYRQSLGQGLEFLIYFQGNSAPDKSGLPSDRFSAERTGGSVSTLTIQRTQQEDSAVYLCASSPPAPNTEAFFGQGTRLTVV.

In DNA, the CDR3 is TGTGCCAGCAGCCAAGATTGGGGCCAACGGAACACTGAAGCTTTCTTT. Protein product: CASSQDWGQRNTEAFF. This chain connects TRBV4-2 to TRBJ1-1; D perhaps matches TRBD1 (5 bases). With 0 bases removed from V and 1 base from J, the gap between germline ends came to 12 bases. Per germline, CDR1 LGHNA and CDR2 YNFKEQ. The CDR3 consists of 16 residues.

V gene TRBV5-1 combines with J gene TRBJ1-4, with 7 bases identical to TRBD1. The germline V gene encodes CDR1 SGHRS and CDR2 YFSETQ. This CDR3 region has 17 residues. J lost 0 bases, V lost 0 bases, and 5 bases had no gene match. CDR3 sequence reads: CASSLATGPSTNEKLFF. For the CDR3, the DNA is TGCGCCAGCAGCTTGGCGACAGGGCCGTCAACTAATGAAAAACTGTTTTTT.

This sequence joins TRBV13 and TRBJ2-1; the D gene is possibly TRBD2 (7 bases). V lost 6 bases to trimming and J lost 0 bases, with 24 bases between them. This CDR3 contains 19 residues. Germline CDR1 PRHDT, CDR2 FYEKMQ (reference sequence). The CDR3 nucleotides are TGTGCCAGCAGTTTTGGCCCGGGGGCTAGCGGATCCTCCTACAATGAGCAGTTCTTC. Residues: CASSFGPGASGSSYNEQFF.

This clone was seen only a few times. The chain links TRBV6-5 to TRBJ1-1; TRBD1 agrees at 7 bases. Germline values: CDR1 MNHEY, CDR2 SVGAGI. There are 14 residues in the CDR3. The ends lost 5 bases at V and 1 base at J; junction bases unmatched: 4. The CDR3 sequence: CASSRQGRNTEAFF. CDR3 coding DNA: TGTGCCAGCAGTCGACAGGGCAGGAACACTGAAGCTTTCTTT.

The chain recombines TRBV27 with TRBJ2-4; D could derive from TRBD1 or TRBD2 (5 bases each). In germline, CDR1 is MNHEY, CDR2 SMNVEV (reference sequence). CDR3 length: 16 amino acids. The germline V and J ends were trimmed by 5 bases and 4 bases, with 18 bases remaining between them. CDR3 loop: CASSQPGVGVKNIQYF. Here the CDR3 DNA reads TGTGCCAGCAGTCAACCTGGGGTGGGGGTGAAAAACATTCAGTACTTC.

J is TRBJ2-7 and V is TRBV2; 8 nucleotides line up with TRBD1. Looked up from germline, CDR1 is SNHLY and CDR2 is FYNNEI. The CDR3 is 13 amino acids. V lost 8 bases, J lost 2 bases, and 5 bases stayed unmatched. DNA for the CDR3: TGTGCCAGCTCCTGGACAGGGACCTACGAGCAGTACTTC. It specifies CASSWTGTYEQYF.

The chain links TRBV7-9 to TRBJ2-6; 9 bases match TRBD1. This CDR3 has 16 amino acids. Germline CDR1 reads SEHNR; CDR2 reads FQNEAQ (reference sequence). V lost 5 bases and J lost 2; bases outside the gene matches: 4. CDR3 bases: TGTGCCAGCAGCCCGCGACAGGGGGCTGGGGCCAACGTCCTGACTTTC. The encoded protein is CASSPRQGAGANVLTF.

V usage is TRBV5-5 and J usage is TRBJ1-2; TRBD1 is a possible D gene (6 bases). CDR3 length: 13 amino acids. CDR1 and CDR2 from the germline V gene are SGHKS and YYEKEE (reference sequence). Trimming removed 4 bases from V and 8 bases from J, with 15 bases in between. CDR3 DNA sequence: TGTGCCAGCAGCATCACAGGGAAGGGGGGCTACACCTTC. Protein: CASSITGKGGYTF. The complete variable domain, with remaining parts taken from reference TRBV5-5 and TRBJ1-2, reads DAGVTQSPTHLIKTRGQQVTLRCSPISGHKSVSWYQQVLGQGPQFIFQYYEKEERGRGNFPDRFSARQFPNYSSELNVNALLLGDSALYLCASSITGKGGYTFGSGTRLTVV.

The chain joins TRBV15 to TRBJ2-5, with 12 positions matching TRBD1. This CDR3 is built from 17 residues. V lost 0 bases to trimming and J lost 5 bases; unmatched junction nucleotides: 7. Germline assignment: CDR1 LNHNV and CDR2 YYDKDF (reference sequence). CDR3 sequence: CATSREGQGAWQETQYF. CDR3 nucleotides: TGTGCCACCAGCAGAGAGGGACAGGGGGCTTGGCAGGAGACCCAGTACTTC.

This chain uses TRBV10-3 with TRBJ2-7; 13 bases agree with TRBD2. This CDR3 comprises 19 residues. Germline assignment: CDR1 ENHRY and CDR2 SYGVKD. Trimming at V came to 3 bases and at J to 5 bases, leaving 16 bases not matched to a gene. DNA for the CDR3: TGTGCCATCAGTGATCTCGGGGGTACTACTAGCGGGAGGGCCGACGAGCAGTACTTC. Residues: CAISDLGGTTSGRADEQYF.

V and J are TRBV7-8 and TRBJ1-2; no clear D. The ends were cut back, 4 bases at V and 6 bases at J, with 9 bases in the middle. The germline V gene encodes CDR1 SGHVS and CDR2 FQNEAQ. This CDR3 spans 12 amino acids. Written as DNA, the CDR3 is TGTGCCAGCAGCTCCGGCCTAGATGGCTACACCTTC. Its protein product is CASSSGLDGYTF.

The chain employs TRBV2 and TRBJ2-7, with TRBD1 matching over 10 bases. This CDR3 is 15 amino acids long. CDR1 SNHLY and CDR2 FYNNEI come from the germline V gene. After removal of 1 base from V and 3 bases from J, the junction contained 3 bases not matched to a gene. In nucleotides, the CDR3 is TGTGCCAGCAGTGAAGGGACAGGGGGGGTCTACGAGCAGTACTTC. This encodes CASSEGTGGVYEQYF.

The rearrangement uses TRBV19 and TRBJ2-2; possibly TRBD2 for D (6 bases). The germline CDR1 and CDR2 sequences are LNHDA and SQIVND (reference sequence). The CDR3 covers 19 residues. Trimming pared 5 bases from V and 2 bases from J, leaving 24 bases between. The DNA of the CDR3 is TGTGCCAGTAGTGGGCATGGTATCTGGGGGGACGAAAACACCGGGGAGCTGTTTTTT. It specifies CASSGHGIWGDENTGELFF.

The genes are TRBV14 and TRBJ2-7, with D tentatively TRBD1 or TRBD2 (5 bases each). Germline V CDR1 and CDR2: SGHDN, FVKESK. This CDR3 spans 16 amino acids. Trimming pared 1 base from V and 0 bases from J, leaving 13 bases between. The CDR3 region has the DNA TGTGCCAGCAGCCAAGTCCGGGACGGGAACTCCTACGAGCAGTACTTC. Translating it yields CASSQVRDGNSYEQYF.

The V gene is TRBV6-1, the J gene TRBJ1-3; tentatively, D is TRBD1 (6 bases). V lost 6 bases and J lost 7, with 16 bases in between. This CDR3 is built from 14 residues. Germline lookup yields CDR1 MNHNS and CDR2 SASEGT. Here the CDR3 DNA reads TGTGCCAGCAGAAAAACAGGGTTGGATAACACCATATATTTT. Translation: CASRKTGLDNTIYF.